Each of the 18 T cell receptor beta chains below was sequenced from the same sample in a study of CD8 T cells in Susac syndrome. With random hexamers, reverse transcription was performed on about 0.45 to 1 ug of RNA. TCRdb reprocessed the immunoSEQ multiplex PCR reads via MiXCR and lists one record per CDR3 protein. The table has approximately 68,000 distinct CDR3 sequences, about 95% seen once; the top ten hold about 0.4%. Sequencing used CD8+ T cells from PBMCs. These receptor sequences come from a human donor with multiple sclerosis.

J is TRBJ1-2 and V is TRBV29-1; D is perhaps TRBD1 (5 bases). The CDR3 runs 13 residues. The V and J ends lost 2 bases and 5 bases respectively, with 12 bases between them. Germline CDR1 SQVTM, CDR2 ANQGSEA. For the CDR3, the DNA is TGCAGCGTTGAACAAGGGACGGGTTATGGCTACACCTTC. This codes for CSVEQGTGYGYTF.

This chain connects TRBV2 to TRBJ1-3, with 8 positions matching TRBD1. The CDR3 loop spans 15 amino acids. V dropped 2 bases and J dropped 0; count of bases not matched to a gene: 0. The germline V gene encodes CDR1 SNHLY and CDR2 FYNNEI. CDR3 residues: CASSETGGSGNTIYF. The CDR3, as DNA: TGTGCCAGCAGTGAAACAGGGGGCTCTGGAAACACCATATATTTT. The whole variable domain, remainder taken from reference TRBV2 and TRBJ1-3, is EPEVTQTPSHQVTQMGQEVILRCVPISNHLYFYWYRQILGQKVEFLVSFYNNEISEKSEIFDDQFSVERPDGSNFTLKIRSTKLEDSAMYFCASSETGGSGNTIYFGEGSWLTVV.

The rearrangement uses TRBV6-2 or TRBV6-3 and TRBJ2-3; D possibly corresponds to TRBD1 (6 bases). The germline V gene encodes CDR1 MNHEY and CDR2 SVGEGT. The V end was cut by 4 bases, the J end by 5 bases, with 22 bases between. CDR3 length: 17 residues. The CDR3 coding sequence is TGTGCCAGCAGTTTGACCCAAGGGTGGACAGCCGAAGATACGCAGTATTTT. This gives the protein CASSLTQGWTAEDTQYF.

The chain combines TRBV7-9 with TRBJ1-1; D perhaps matches TRBD1 (5 bases). V was cut by 5 bases and J by 1 base, with 11 bases left in between. Germline V gene sequence: CDR1 SEHNR, CDR2 FQNEAQ (reference sequence). The CDR3 consists of 14 residues. The CDR3 here is CASSPRQSNTEAFF. The DNA for the CDR3 is TGTGCCAGCAGCCCAAGACAGTCGAACACTGAAGCTTTCTTT.

The V and J genes are TRBV12-5 and TRBJ2-7; tentatively, D is TRBD1 (6 bases). The CDR3 loop spans 12 amino acids. V lost 6 bases and J 12 bases, leaving 18 bases between the germline ends. In germline, CDR1 is LGHNT, CDR2 FRNRAP. DNA for the CDR3: TGTGCTAGTGGGGACAGTCCAAGAGAATCGTACTTC. Its protein is CASGDSPRESYF.

This chain joins TRBV27 and TRBJ2-7; 9 bases map to TRBD1. This CDR3 contains 13 residues. With V trimmed by 5 bases and J by 5 bases, 4 bases remained unmatched. CDR1 is MNHEY and CDR2 is SMNVEV in the germline V gene (reference sequence). This CDR3 is CASSRTGDHEQYF. In DNA, the CDR3 is TGTGCCAGCAGTCGGACAGGGGACCACGAGCAGTACTTC.

The chain recombines TRBV3-1 with TRBJ2-7, with TRBD2 matching 7 bases. Unmatched junction bases numbered 2, after V lost 0 bases and J lost 0 bases. Germline CDR1 is LGHDT and CDR2 is YNNKEL (reference sequence). The CDR3 consists of 15 residues. DNA for the CDR3: TGTGCCAGCAGCCAAGACCTAGCGGTCTCCTACGAGCAGTACTTC. Translated: CASSQDLAVSYEQYF.

The V call is TRBV27, the J call TRBJ2-1, with 7 positions matching TRBD2. The CDR3 has 14 amino acids. Trimming removed 4 bases from V and 0 bases from J; junction bases left unmatched: 0. CDR1 is MNHEY and CDR2 is SMNVEV in the germline V gene (reference sequence). The CDR3 spells CASSWGGSYNEQFF. CDR3 nucleotide sequence: TGTGCCAGCAGTTGGGGGGGCTCCTACAATGAGCAGTTCTTC.

This chain uses TRBV7-9 with TRBJ1-2, with D perhaps matching TRBD1 (6 bases). CDR3 size: 14 residues. The germline V and J ends were trimmed by 7 bases and 3 bases, with 15 bases remaining between them. The germline gives CDR1 SEHNR, CDR2 FQNEAQ (reference sequence). The CDR3 DNA sequence: TGTGCCAGCATAGGGCCGGGGGCCGACTATGGCTACACCTTC. Encoded protein: CASIGPGADYGYTF.

This chain connects TRBV11-2 to TRBJ2-1, with D perhaps TRBD2 (6 bases). Trimming stripped 1 base from V and 4 bases from J, with 8 bases between. Germline V gene data show CDR1 as SGHAT and CDR2 as FQNNGV. CDR3 size: 14 residues. CDR3: CASSLGSGYNEQFF. In DNA form, the CDR3 reads TGTGCCAGCAGCTTAGGTAGCGGTTACAATGAGCAGTTCTTC.

The chain recombines TRBV6-2 or TRBV6-3 with TRBJ1-5, with TRBD1 matching 7 bases. Germline loops: CDR1 MNHEY, CDR2 SVGEGT. The CDR3 is made up of 14 amino acids. J gave up 5 bases and V 5 bases, and 6 bases lay outside the gene matches. CDR3: CASSADRVDQPQHF. The CDR3 DNA reads as TGTGCCAGCAGTGCTGACAGGGTGGATCAGCCCCAGCATTTT.

The chain couples TRBV6-2 or TRBV6-3 to TRBJ1-5; D is perhaps TRBD1 (5 bases). The V gene lost 5 bases and the J gene lost 11 bases, with 13 bases spanning the gap. Germline V gives CDR1 MNHEY, CDR2 SVGEGT. The CDR3 totals 12 residues. As DNA, the CDR3 is TGTGCCAGCAGTCGAGGCCCCAGGGCCCAGCATTTT. It yields the protein CASSRGPRAQHF.

The V call is TRBV6-6, the J call TRBJ2-2; the D gene is possibly TRBD1 (6 bases). CDR1 and CDR2 (germline): MNHNY, SVGAGI (reference sequence). V was clipped by 5 bases and J by 1 base, with 8 bases between them. This CDR3 has 14 residues. The CDR3 spells CASSLTGNTGELFF. The CDR3 DNA sequence: TGTGCCAGCAGTCTGACAGGGAACACCGGGGAGCTGTTTTTT.

This rearrangement joins TRBV9 to TRBJ1-1; D is perhaps TRBD1 (5 bases). The V and J ends lost 0 bases and 5 bases respectively, with 17 bases between them. The V gene's germline CDR1 is SGDLS and CDR2 YYNGEE. CDR3 length: 16 residues. The CDR3 sequence is CASSVEGARGETEAFF. CDR3 DNA sequence: TGTGCCAGCAGCGTAGAAGGGGCCCGGGGAGAAACTGAAGCTTTCTTT.

The V gene is TRBV27, the J gene TRBJ1-5, with D hard to call. Looked up from germline, CDR1 is MNHEY and CDR2 is SMNVEV (reference sequence). Trimming removed 5 bases from V and 5 bases from J, with 13 bases in between. The CDR3 is 14 amino acids. DNA for the CDR3: TGTGCCAGCAGTGACATCAACGGGGATCAGCCCCAGCATTTT. Residues: CASSDINGDQPQHF.

The chain couples TRBV6-5 to TRBJ2-1; tentatively, D is TRBD1 (6 bases). This CDR3 is 17 amino acids long. Between the trimmed V and J ends, which lost 4 bases and 2 bases, there was a span of 18 bases. The germline V gene has CDR1 MNHEY and CDR2 SVGAGI. The CDR3 region has the DNA TGTGCCAGCAGTTTGTCCTTAGGGGGAGATACCTACAATGAGCAGTTCTTC. Residues: CASSLSLGGDTYNEQFF.

The chain is built from TRBV5-4 and TRBJ2-3, with D perhaps matching TRBD1 (6 bases). Trimming stripped 0 bases from V and 2 bases from J, with 10 bases between. The CDR3 runs 15 residues. The germline CDR1 and CDR2 sequences are SGHNT and YYREEE (reference sequence). The CDR3 here is CASSLAGQDTDTQYF. The DNA of the CDR3 is TGTGCCAGCAGCTTGGCGGGACAAGACACAGATACGCAGTATTTT. Full variable domain (missing parts from reference TRBV5-4 and TRBJ2-3): ETGVTQSPTHLIKTRGQQVTLRCSSQSGHNTVSWYQQALGQGPQFIFQYYREEENGRGNFPPRFSGLQFPNYSSELNVNALELDDSALYLCASSLAGQDTDTQYFGPGTRLTVL.

V gene TRBV7-2 combines with J gene TRBJ2-7, with D perhaps matching TRBD1 or TRBD2 (5 bases each). The CDR3 has 15 residues. V lost 0 bases, J lost 3 bases, and 12 bases lay in between. The germline V gene has CDR1 SGHTA and CDR2 FQGNSA. CDR3: CASSLAKGRDYEQYF. CDR3 DNA sequence: TGTGCCAGCAGCTTAGCGAAGGGACGGGACTACGAGCAGTACTTC.